This is a list of T cell receptor beta chains from one sample in a study of cytomegalovirus exposure and HLA in healthy donors. The method was immunoSEQ multiplex PCR; TCRdb's version includes in-frame clones alone and lacks a portion of them. The sample yields approximately 150,000 clones, roughly 84% seen once. The sample taken for sequencing was PBMCs. These receptors were taken from a man aged 25-40 years in good health and CMV-seropositive. The CDR3 runs from the conserved cysteine through the conserved F or W. Each record gives: D gene, CDR3 length, clone size, V gene, J gene, CDR3 protein, CDR3 DNA. A D gene is named only where the DNA matches it firmly. Size tells how often a clone was seen (once, few, many) or the class of an expanded clone, and some rows leave it out.

d_call: .
cdr3_length: 12
clone_size: .
v_call: TRBV5-1
j_call: TRBJ2-4
cdr3_aa: CASSLAGNIQYF
cdr3_nt: TGCGCCAGCAGCTTGGCCGGTAACATTCAGTACTTC

d_call: TRBD2
cdr3_length: 14
clone_size: .
v_call: TRBV27
j_call: TRBJ2-2
cdr3_aa: CASSRGSGTGELFF
cdr3_nt: TGTGCCAGCAGTCGCGGGAGCGGGACCGGGGAGCTGTTTTTT

d_call: .
cdr3_length: 14
clone_size: once
v_call: TRBV6-5
j_call: TRBJ1-5
cdr3_aa: CASSLGGSNQPQHF
cdr3_nt: TGTGCCAGCAGTTTGGGCGGGAGCAATCAGCCCCAGCATTTT

d_call: TRBD1
cdr3_length: 15
clone_size: .
v_call: TRBV2
j_call: TRBJ2-2
cdr3_aa: CASSKDRGDTGELFF
cdr3_nt: TGTGCCAGCAGTAAGGACAGGGGGGACACCGGGGAGCTGTTTTTT

d_call: .
cdr3_length: 13
clone_size: .
v_call: TRBV2
j_call: TRBJ2-1
cdr3_aa: CASSEERAIEQFF
cdr3_nt: TGTGCCAGCAGTGAAGAGAGGGCTATTGAGCAGTTCTTC

d_call: .
cdr3_length: 12
clone_size: .
v_call: TRBV6-5
j_call: TRBJ2-5
cdr3_aa: CASSNRGETQYF
cdr3_nt: TGTGCCAGCAGTAACCGCGGGGAGACCCAGTACTTC

d_call: TRBD1
cdr3_length: 14
clone_size: .
v_call: TRBV11-2
j_call: TRBJ2-4
cdr3_aa: CASSLAGGRNIQYF
cdr3_nt: TGTGCCAGCAGCTTAGCAGGGGGTAGGAACATTCAGTACTTC

d_call: .
cdr3_length: 11
clone_size: .
v_call: TRBV11-3
j_call: TRBJ2-1
cdr3_aa: CASSLVGAQFF
cdr3_nt: TGTGCCAGCAGCTTAGTTGGAGCGCAGTTCTTC

d_call: .
cdr3_length: 13
clone_size: many
v_call: TRBV10-3
j_call: TRBJ1-1
cdr3_aa: CAISEQGNTEAFF
cdr3_nt: TGTGCCATCAGTGAACAGGGGAACACTGAAGCTTTCTTT

d_call: .
cdr3_length: 16
clone_size: .
v_call: TRBV7-2
j_call: TRBJ2-3
cdr3_aa: CASSLRSDSPTDTQYF
cdr3_nt: TGTGCCAGCAGCTTACGCTCGGACTCCCCCACAGATACGCAGTATTTT

d_call: TRBD1
cdr3_length: 16
clone_size: .
v_call: TRBV6-6
j_call: TRBJ1-5
cdr3_aa: CASSPQGQGRTQPQHF
cdr3_nt: TGTGCCAGCAGTCCTCAGGGACAGGGAAGAACACAGCCCCAGCATTTT

d_call: TRBD2
cdr3_length: 13
clone_size: few
v_call: TRBV7-3
j_call: TRBJ2-1
cdr3_aa: CASSGEGYNEQFF
cdr3_nt: TGTGCCAGCTCCGGGGAGGGCTACAATGAGCAGTTCTTC

d_call: .
cdr3_length: 14
clone_size: .
v_call: TRBV4-1
j_call: TRBJ1-2
cdr3_aa: CASSQDWVGDGYTF
cdr3_nt: TGCGCCAGCAGCCAAGATTGGGTCGGGGATGGCTACACCTTC

d_call: .
cdr3_length: 12
clone_size: .
v_call: TRBV7-6
j_call: TRBJ1-1
cdr3_aa: CASSLVDTEAFF
cdr3_nt: TGTGCCAGCAGCTTAGTAGACACTGAAGCTTTCTTT

d_call: TRBD1
cdr3_length: 15
clone_size: .
v_call: TRBV4-3
j_call: TRBJ2-7
cdr3_aa: CASSQTRGGSNEQYF
cdr3_nt: TGCGCCAGCAGCCAAACGAGAGGGGGCTCAAACGAGCAGTACTTC

d_call: TRBD1
cdr3_length: 14
clone_size: .
v_call: TRBV6-5
j_call: TRBJ2-7
cdr3_aa: CASSWRDRIYEQYF
cdr3_nt: TGTGCCAGCAGCTGGAGGGACAGGATCTACGAGCAGTACTTC

d_call: TRBD2
cdr3_length: 13
clone_size: .
v_call: TRBV30
j_call: TRBJ2-7
cdr3_aa: CAWRSGSYYEQYF
cdr3_nt: TGTGCCTGGAGAAGCGGGAGTTACTACGAGCAGTACTTC

d_call: TRBD1
cdr3_length: 15
clone_size: .
v_call: TRBV7-9
j_call: TRBJ2-3
cdr3_aa: CASSLRDRETDTQYF
cdr3_nt: TGTGCCAGCAGCCTCCGGGACAGGGAAACAGATACGCAGTATTTT

d_call: .
cdr3_length: 15
clone_size: .
v_call: TRBV5-1
j_call: TRBJ1-4
cdr3_aa: CASSLNAGPNEKLFF
cdr3_nt: TGCGCCAGCAGCTTGAACGCAGGTCCAAATGAAAAACTGTTTTTT

d_call: TRBD1
cdr3_length: 17
clone_size: .
v_call: TRBV2
j_call: TRBJ2-5
cdr3_aa: CASSARRGTASRETQYF
cdr3_nt: TGTGCCAGCAGTGCGAGGCGTGGGACAGCCTCCAGAGAGACCCAGTACTTC

d_call: .
cdr3_length: 12
clone_size: .
v_call: TRBV5-4
j_call: TRBJ2-2
cdr3_aa: CASSIPDGELFF
cdr3_nt: TGTGCCAGCAGCATACCAGACGGGGAGCTGTTTTTT

d_call: TRBD2
cdr3_length: 14
clone_size: once
v_call: TRBV30
j_call: TRBJ2-7
cdr3_aa: CAWSTGAGVSEQYF
cdr3_nt: TGTGCCTGGAGTACCGGAGCGGGAGTTTCCGAGCAGTACTTC

d_call: TRBD1
cdr3_length: 15
clone_size: .
v_call: TRBV5-5
j_call: TRBJ1-2
cdr3_aa: CASSLQGAGNYGYTF
cdr3_nt: TGTGCCAGCAGCTTGCAGGGGGCCGGTAACTATGGCTACACCTTC

d_call: TRBD1
cdr3_length: 14
clone_size: .
v_call: TRBV29-1
j_call: TRBJ2-3
cdr3_aa: CSVEDRGLFYTQYF
cdr3_nt: TGCAGCGTGGAGGACAGGGGGCTATTCTATACGCAGTATTTT

d_call: .
cdr3_length: 13
clone_size: .
v_call: TRBV28
j_call: TRBJ1-2
cdr3_aa: CASSYRVERGYTF
cdr3_nt: TGTGCCAGCAGTTACAGGGTAGAGAGGGGCTACACCTTC

d_call: TRBD2
cdr3_length: 18
clone_size: .
v_call: TRBV5-1
j_call: TRBJ2-7
cdr3_aa: CASSPPLRLAGEIYEQYF
cdr3_nt: TGCGCCAGCAGCCCGCCCCTGAGACTAGCGGGAGAGATATACGAGCAGTACTTC

d_call: .
cdr3_length: 15
clone_size: .
v_call: TRBV7-8
j_call: TRBJ2-7
cdr3_aa: CASSSRRLISYEQYF
cdr3_nt: TGTGCCAGCAGCTCCAGGAGGCTCATCTCCTACGAGCAGTACTTC

d_call: .
cdr3_length: 14
clone_size: .
v_call: TRBV11-3
j_call: TRBJ2-3
cdr3_aa: CASSLGRSSGTQYF
cdr3_nt: TGTGCCAGCAGCTTAGGGAGGTCCTCAGGTACGCAGTATTTT

d_call: TRBD2
cdr3_length: 15
clone_size: .
v_call: TRBV7-2
j_call: TRBJ2-1
cdr3_aa: CASSLMWGGGNEQFF
cdr3_nt: TGTGCCAGCAGCTTAATGTGGGGCGGGGGCAATGAGCAGTTCTTC

d_call: TRBD2
cdr3_length: 19
clone_size: .
v_call: TRBV2
j_call: TRBJ2-1
cdr3_aa: CASRGTSGRALSSYNEQFF
cdr3_nt: TGTGCCAGCAGAGGGACTAGCGGGAGGGCCCTTAGCTCCTACAATGAGCAGTTCTTC

d_call: .
cdr3_length: 14
clone_size: few
v_call: TRBV2
j_call: TRBJ1-4
cdr3_aa: CASSDTGRMEKLFF
cdr3_nt: TGTGCCAGCAGCGATACAGGGCGTATGGAAAAACTGTTTTTT

d_call: TRBD2
cdr3_length: 15
clone_size: .
v_call: TRBV5-6
j_call: TRBJ2-7
cdr3_aa: CASSPLQRDYYEQYF
cdr3_nt: TGTGCCAGCAGCCCCCTCCAGCGGGATTACTACGAGCAGTACTTC

d_call: TRBD2
cdr3_length: 16
clone_size: .
v_call: TRBV7-6
j_call: TRBJ2-3
cdr3_aa: CASSGSPSGPMNTQYF
cdr3_nt: TGTGCCAGCAGCGGGAGCCCTAGCGGACCTATGAATACGCAGTATTTT

d_call: .
cdr3_length: 14
clone_size: once
v_call: TRBV2
j_call: TRBJ2-5
cdr3_aa: CASSVGPRGETQYF
cdr3_nt: TGTGCCAGCAGTGTAGGCCCGCGGGGAGAGACCCAGTACTTC

d_call: TRBD1
cdr3_length: 18
clone_size: .
v_call: TRBV7-9
j_call: TRBJ2-5
cdr3_aa: CASSHRGFETGGWETQYF
cdr3_nt: TGTGCCAGCAGCCATAGGGGGTTCGAGACAGGGGGCTGGGAGACCCAGTACTTC

d_call: TRBD2
cdr3_length: 16
clone_size: .
v_call: TRBV6-5
j_call: TRBJ2-1
cdr3_aa: CASSYSSTGGRGEQFF
cdr3_nt: TGTGCCAGCAGTTACTCGTCGACGGGAGGTCGCGGGGAGCAGTTCTTC

d_call: .
cdr3_length: 15
clone_size: .
v_call: TRBV7-9
j_call: TRBJ2-7
cdr3_aa: CASSLGAREAYEQYF
cdr3_nt: TGTGCCAGCAGCTTAGGGGCCAGGGAGGCGTACGAGCAGTACTTC

d_call: .
cdr3_length: 15
clone_size: .
v_call: TRBV6-5
j_call: TRBJ1-5
cdr3_aa: CASSPGGWGGQPQHF
cdr3_nt: TGTGCCAGCAGTCCCGGGGGGTGGGGGGGGCAGCCCCAGCATTTT

d_call: .
cdr3_length: 15
clone_size: .
v_call: TRBV21-1
j_call: TRBJ1-1
cdr3_aa: CASSKMGGQNTEAFF
cdr3_nt: TGTGCCAGCAGCAAAATGGGGGGTCAAAACACTGAAGCTTTCTTT

d_call: TRBD1
cdr3_length: 16
clone_size: .
v_call: TRBV4-3
j_call: TRBJ1-1
cdr3_aa: CASSQGTGTGPTEAFF
cdr3_nt: TGCGCCAGCAGCCAAGGGACCGGGACAGGGCCCACTGAAGCTTTCTTT

d_call: .
cdr3_length: 15
clone_size: .
v_call: TRBV19
j_call: TRBJ1-2
cdr3_aa: CASSMLTGRFYGYTF
cdr3_nt: TGTGCCAGTAGTATGTTAACCGGGAGATTCTATGGCTACACCTTC

d_call: TRBD2
cdr3_length: 16
clone_size: few
v_call: TRBV4-1
j_call: TRBJ2-7
cdr3_aa: CASSQPTSGNAYEQYF
cdr3_nt: TGCGCCAGCAGCCAACCGACTAGCGGAAACGCCTACGAGCAGTACTTC

d_call: .
cdr3_length: 18
clone_size: .
v_call: TRBV19
j_call: TRBJ2-3
cdr3_aa: CASSIRFRGRGSTDTQYF
cdr3_nt: TGTGCCAGTAGTATTAGGTTCAGGGGAAGGGGTAGCACAGATACGCAGTATTTT

d_call: .
cdr3_length: 15
clone_size: .
v_call: TRBV6-6
j_call: TRBJ2-3
cdr3_aa: CASAGAGGFVDTQYF
cdr3_nt: TGTGCCAGCGCGGGGGCAGGGGGCTTCGTGGATACGCAGTATTTT

d_call: .
cdr3_length: 16
clone_size: .
v_call: TRBV7-9
j_call: TRBJ1-3
cdr3_aa: CASSLNGLGSGNTIYF
cdr3_nt: TGTGCCAGCAGCTTAAACGGCCTAGGCTCTGGAAACACCATATATTTT

d_call: TRBD1
cdr3_length: 14
clone_size: .
v_call: TRBV10-3
j_call: TRBJ1-4
cdr3_aa: CAISRQGSEEKLFF
cdr3_nt: TGTGCCATCAGTAGACAGGGGAGCGAGGAAAAACTGTTTTTT

d_call: .
cdr3_length: 15
clone_size: .
v_call: TRBV13
j_call: TRBJ1-2
cdr3_aa: CASSLVSESSYGYTF
cdr3_nt: TGTGCCAGCAGCTTAGTCTCCGAGAGTAGCTATGGCTACACCTTC

d_call: .
cdr3_length: 14
clone_size: .
v_call: TRBV6-4
j_call: TRBJ1-2
cdr3_aa: CASSEQPGGQAHTF
cdr3_nt: TGTGCCAGCAGTGAACAACCCGGAGGGCAGGCACACACCTTC

d_call: TRBD2
cdr3_length: 16
clone_size: .
v_call: TRBV19
j_call: TRBJ2-5
cdr3_aa: CASKPRGGPREETQYF
cdr3_nt: TGTGCCAGTAAACCCCGGGGAGGGCCAAGGGAGGAGACCCAGTACTTC

d_call: TRBD1
cdr3_length: 15
clone_size: .
v_call: TRBV7-9
j_call: TRBJ1-2
cdr3_aa: CASSLPGQEGYGYTF
cdr3_nt: TGTGCCAGCAGCTTACCGGGACAGGAAGGCTATGGCTACACCTTC

d_call: TRBD1
cdr3_length: 16
clone_size: .
v_call: TRBV25-1
j_call: TRBJ1-1
cdr3_aa: CASSADRGRMNTEAFF
cdr3_nt: TGTGCCAGCAGTGCCGACAGGGGTAGAATGAACACTGAAGCTTTCTTT

d_call: TRBD2
cdr3_length: 14
clone_size: once
v_call: TRBV19
j_call: TRBJ2-1
cdr3_aa: CASSTSGAYNEQFF
cdr3_nt: TGTGCCAGTAGTACCAGCGGGGCTTACAATGAGCAGTTCTTC

d_call: TRBD2
cdr3_length: 15
clone_size: .
v_call: TRBV18
j_call: TRBJ2-5
cdr3_aa: CASSPASGVAETQYF
cdr3_nt: TGTGCCAGCTCACCAGCTAGCGGCGTCGCAGAGACCCAGTACTTC

d_call: TRBD1
cdr3_length: 15
clone_size: once
v_call: TRBV6-5
j_call: TRBJ1-2
cdr3_aa: CASSYHDRADLGYTF
cdr3_nt: TGTGCCAGCAGTTACCACGACAGGGCAGACCTTGGCTACACCTTC

d_call: TRBD1
cdr3_length: 16
clone_size: few
v_call: TRBV19
j_call: TRBJ2-1
cdr3_aa: CASSPTGTGTYNEQFF
cdr3_nt: TGTGCCAGTAGTCCGACCGGGACAGGAACCTACAATGAGCAGTTCTTC

d_call: TRBD1
cdr3_length: 13
clone_size: .
v_call: TRBV28
j_call: TRBJ2-2
cdr3_aa: CASSLRGHGELFF
cdr3_nt: TGTGCCAGCAGTTTAAGGGGGCACGGGGAGCTGTTTTTT

d_call: .
cdr3_length: 12
clone_size: .
v_call: TRBV29-1
j_call: TRBJ1-2
cdr3_aa: CSVERILNGYTF
cdr3_nt: TGCAGCGTTGAGAGAATTTTAAATGGCTACACCTTC